This TCR beta chain was identified in a study of blood T cell repertoires in COVID-19. The table came from immunoSEQ multiplex PCR; TCRdb's copy has only in-frame clones and leaves some out. This sample yields about 250,000 clones, of which 75% to 85% are seen a single time; around 5.2% belongs to the top ten. V shed 4 bases and J shed 1 base, with 11 bases lying between them. CDR3 size: 15 residues. Per germline, CDR1 SEHNR and CDR2 FQNEAQ (reference sequence). The sample taken for sequencing was peripheral blood. The sequence came from a human donor in a cohort sampled during active COVID-19. The chain joins TRBV7-9 to TRBJ1-5; D is perhaps TRBD1 (5 bases). Here the CDR3 reads CASSSDQGSNQPQHF. Here the CDR3 DNA reads TGTGCCAGCAGCTCGGACCAGGGAAGCAATCAGCCCCAGCATTTT.